This T cell receptor (beta chain) derives from a study of cytomegalovirus exposure and HLA in healthy donors. At the level of the study: Of a few hundred genotyped donors, 81% clustered with self-reported Caucasian donors. General study points: A cluster of highly shared sequence variants was likely a sequencing artifact. In an earlier analysis, in some 540 donors, most V segments appeared productive either ~87% or ~30% of the time. Analyses of presence/absence relied on an assumption of roughly uniform sequencing depth across donors.

Germline CDR1 is MNHEY and CDR2 is SVGAGI. V lost 6 bases to trimming and J lost 0 bases, with 8 bases between them. CDR3 length: 13 amino acids. This PCR relied on a set of 60 Vbeta primers and 13 Jbeta primers. TCRdb's table, derived via immunoSEQ multiplex PCR, lists solely in-frame clones and lacks some. This repertoire shows 100,000 to 150,000 clones, roughly 74% found once; its top ten account for roughly 4%. For this clone: Its antigen remains unknown.

The sequence was collected from a man aged 40-49 years in good health and CMV-seronegative. Sequenced input: PBMCs. The chain couples TRBV6-5 to TRBJ1-1; unclear D gene. The CDR3 DNA reads as TGTGCCAGCAGCCGACAATTGAACACTGAAGCTTTCTTT. Translated: CASSRQLNTEAFF.